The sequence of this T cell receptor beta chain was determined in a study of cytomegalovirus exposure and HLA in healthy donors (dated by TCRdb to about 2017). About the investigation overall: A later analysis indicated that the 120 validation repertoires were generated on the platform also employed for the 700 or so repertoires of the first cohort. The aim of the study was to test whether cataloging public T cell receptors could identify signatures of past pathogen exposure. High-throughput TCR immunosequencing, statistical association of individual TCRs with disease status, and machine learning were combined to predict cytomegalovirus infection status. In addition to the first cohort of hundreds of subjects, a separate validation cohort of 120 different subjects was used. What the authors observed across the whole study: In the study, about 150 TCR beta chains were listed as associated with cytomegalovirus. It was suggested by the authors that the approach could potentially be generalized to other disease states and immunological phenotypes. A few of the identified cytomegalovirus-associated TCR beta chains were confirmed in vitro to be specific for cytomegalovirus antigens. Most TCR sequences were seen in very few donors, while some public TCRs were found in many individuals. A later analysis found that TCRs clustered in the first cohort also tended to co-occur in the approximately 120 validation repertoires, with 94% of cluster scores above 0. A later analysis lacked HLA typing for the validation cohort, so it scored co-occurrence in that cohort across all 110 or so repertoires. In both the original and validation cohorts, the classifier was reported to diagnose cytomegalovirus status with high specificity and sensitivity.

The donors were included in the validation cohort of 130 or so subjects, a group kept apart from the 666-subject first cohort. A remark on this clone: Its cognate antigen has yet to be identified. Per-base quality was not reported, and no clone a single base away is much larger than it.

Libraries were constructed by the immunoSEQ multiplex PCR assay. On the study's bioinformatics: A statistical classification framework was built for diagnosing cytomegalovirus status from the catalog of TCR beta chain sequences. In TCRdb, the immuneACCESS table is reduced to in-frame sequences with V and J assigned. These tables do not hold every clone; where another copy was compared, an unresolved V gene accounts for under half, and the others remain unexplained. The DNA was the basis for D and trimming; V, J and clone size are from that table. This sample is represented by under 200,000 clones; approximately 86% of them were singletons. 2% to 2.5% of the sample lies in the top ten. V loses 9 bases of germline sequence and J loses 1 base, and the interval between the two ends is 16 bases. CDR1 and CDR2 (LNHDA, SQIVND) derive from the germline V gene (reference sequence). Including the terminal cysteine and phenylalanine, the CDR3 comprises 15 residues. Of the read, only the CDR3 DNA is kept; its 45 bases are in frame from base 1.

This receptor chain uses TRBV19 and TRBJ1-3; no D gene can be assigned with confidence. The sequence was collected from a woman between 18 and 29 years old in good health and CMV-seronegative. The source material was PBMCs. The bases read TGTGCCAGCCTCCGGCGGGGTGGTTCTGGAAACACCATATATTTT. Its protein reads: CASLRRGGSGNTIYF. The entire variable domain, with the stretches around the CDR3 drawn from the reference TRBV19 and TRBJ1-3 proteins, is DGGITQSPKYLFRKEGQNVTLSCEQNLNHDAMYWYRQDPGQGLRLIYYSQIVNDFQKGDIAEGYSVSREKKESFPLTVTSAQKNPTAFYLCASLRRGGSGNTIYFGEGSWLTVV.